This TCR beta chain appears in the sequencing data of a study of cytomegalovirus exposure and HLA in healthy donors. With 60 Vbeta and 13 Jbeta primers, the PCR was carried out. Only in-frame clones appear in the TCRdb table, and some are missing; sequencing was by immunoSEQ multiplex PCR. The sample records about 110,000 clones, about four fifths being singletons. The sample holds a few counts of this clone. The junction had 6 bases not matched to a gene; V was cut back by 2 bases and J by 8 bases. The CDR3 has 14 residues. Per the germline V gene, CDR1 is SGHDT and CDR2 is YYEEEE. The sequence was collected from a man aged 25 to 40 in good health and CMV-seronegative. The sequenced sample consisted of PBMCs. This rearrangement joins TRBV5-6 to TRBJ1-2, with 10 nucleotides matching TRBD1. The CDR3 protein is CASSFFDRGHGYTF. CDR3 DNA sequence: TGTGCCAGCAGCTTCTTCGACAGGGGGCACGGCTACACCTTC.